The subject of this entry is one T cell receptor beta chain. Just one base apart from a much larger clone, this may be a read error. This sample is drawn from a study of blood T cells in healthy people across ages. Together with a sample-barcoded 5' primer, a J-beta primer mix was included in a second PCR lasting about 7 to 11 cycles. Via MiXCR, TCRdb re-called the 5' RACE reads, giving one row per CDR3 protein. The sample holds 590,000 or so distinct CDR3 sequences, about 30% seen once. Trimming stripped 8 bases from V and 3 bases from J, with 13 bases between. Germline CDR1 MNHEY, CDR2 SVGAGI. This CDR3 is built from 13 residues.

This clonotype was sampled from a woman at least 80 years old in good health. The V gene is TRBV6-5, the J gene TRBJ1-2; TRBD1 is a possible D gene (5 bases). Specimen: blood. CDR3 region: CASGLDRHYGYTF. The CDR3 nucleotides read TGTGCCAGCGGACTCGACAGACACTATGGCTACACCTTC.